These 32 T cell receptor beta chains were sequenced from one sample in a study of breast tumors, draining lymph nodes, adjacent tissues. MiXCR, run by TCRdb on the multiplex PCR reads, gives a single entry per CDR3 protein. In the table there are over 130,000 distinct CDR3 sequences, around a third of which are singletons. Axillary draining lymph nodes of breast cancer patients supplied the node samples. The sample comprised axillary lymph node tissue. These receptors all come from a female donor with breast cancer. Some clones in this sample may be carry-over from other donors' samples.

This clonotype appeared many times. The chain couples TRBV7-2 to TRBJ2-1, with 9 bases aligning to TRBD2. Germline V gives CDR1 SGHTA, CDR2 FQGNSA. The CDR3 has 13 amino acids. Trimming at V came to 3 bases and at J to 16 bases, leaving 10 bases not matched to a gene. In DNA form, the CDR3 reads TGTGCCAGCAGCTTTATCGGCGCGGGGGGGCCTTTCTTC. Its translation: CASSFIGAGGPFF.

This clonotype was seen repeatedly, ten times or more. This chain connects TRBV7-9 to TRBJ2-1; TRBD1 matches 10 bases. Unmatched junction bases numbered 3, after V lost 5 bases and J lost 2 bases. Germline V gives CDR1 SEHNR, CDR2 FQNEAQ (reference sequence). The CDR3 runs 15 residues. The CDR3 region has the DNA TGTGCCAGCAGCAGGACAGGGGGGGCCTACAATGAGCAGTTCTTC. Translated: CASSRTGGAYNEQFF.

On this clonotype: One end of the junction varies from germline; a read error may be responsible. The V gene is TRBV4-3, the J gene TRBJ1-1, with no clear D. This CDR3 has 14 amino acids. Looked up from germline, CDR1 is LGHNA and CDR2 is YSLEER. In nucleotides, the CDR3 is TGCGCCAGCAGCCAAGATCAGGTTGCCACTGGAGCTTTCTTT. It specifies CASSQDQVATGAFF.

This clonotype was observed many times. The rearrangement joins TRBV2 to TRBJ2-2; TRBD2 might be the D (5 bases). Germline V gene data show CDR1 as SNHLY and CDR2 as FYNNEI. V dropped 8 bases and J dropped 2 bases, with 9 bases sitting between them. The CDR3 totals 13 residues. CDR3 nucleotides: TGTGCCAGCGTCGGGGATAACACCGGGGAGCTGTTTTTT. Its protein product is CASVGDNTGELFF.

The sample holds many counts of this clonotype. The rearrangement joins TRBV7-3 to TRBJ2-1; 9 nucleotides match TRBD1. The germline gives CDR1 SGHTA, CDR2 FQGTGA. The CDR3 is 13 amino acids. With 3 bases clipped from V and 6 bases from J, the junction kept 0 bases outside the gene matches. This chain's CDR3 is CASSLTGGNEQFF. The CDR3, as DNA: TGTGCCAGCAGCTTGACAGGGGGCAATGAGCAGTTCTTC.

This clonotype was seen at least ten times. The rearrangement links TRBV5-6 to TRBJ2-1, with a possible D match to TRBD1 (6 bases). The CDR3 length is 13 residues. Deletions cut 3 bases from V and 10 bases from J, with 14 bases between. The germline CDR1 and CDR2 sequences are SGHDT and YYEEEE. The CDR3, as DNA: TGTGCCAGCAGCTCCGGGATCGACAGGGAGCAGTTCTTC. It translates to CASSSGIDREQFF. The whole variable domain, remainder taken from reference TRBV5-6 and TRBJ2-1, is DAGVTQSPTHLIKTRGQQVTLRCSPKSGHDTVSWYQQALGQGPQFIFQYYEEEERQRGNFPDRFSGHQFPNYSSELNVNALLLGDSALYLCASSSGIDREQFFGPGTRLTVL.

This clonotype was counted many times. The rearrangement links TRBV24-1 to TRBJ2-5; D not resolved. This CDR3 contains 15 residues. V gave up 4 bases and J gave up 5 bases, with 16 bases separating them. Germline lookup yields CDR1 KGHDR and CDR2 SFDVKD. DNA of the CDR3: TGTGCCACCAGTGAACAACTCGGTTTTGAGGAGACCCAGTACTTC. Translation gives CATSEQLGFEETQYF.

This clonotype showed up many times. This chain joins TRBV24-1 and TRBJ2-1, with 13 bases fitting TRBD2. CDR3 length: 21 residues. The germline V gene encodes CDR1 KGHDR and CDR2 SFDVKD. Losses at the gene ends were 0 bases for V and 0 bases for J; bases not matched to a gene: 10. The CDR3 DNA reads as TGTGCCACCAGTGATTTGGTGGTACTAGCGGGGGGGCCCAGCTCCTACAATGAGCAGTTCTTC. Residues: CATSDLVVLAGGPSSYNEQFF.

This clonotype was found many times. The chain is built from TRBV30 and TRBJ1-3; TRBD1 might be the D (6 bases). Deletions cut 4 bases from V and 1 base from J, with 14 bases between. CDR1 and CDR2 (germline): GTSNPN, SVGIG (reference sequence). CDR3 length equals 15 residues. CDR3 sequence reads: CAWTEDSNSGNTIYF. DNA for the CDR3: TGTGCCTGGACAGAGGACAGTAATTCTGGAAACACCATATATTTT. Using reference TRBV30 and TRBJ1-3 for the parts outside the CDR3, the full variable domain is SQTIHQWPATLVQPVGSPLSLECTVEGTSNPNLYWYRQAAGRGLQLLFYSVGIGQISSEVPQNLSASRPQDRQFILSSKKLLLSDSGFYLCAWTEDSNSGNTIYFGEGSWLTVV.

The chain employs TRBV10-3 and TRBJ1-6; no firm D call. Germline assignment: CDR1 ENHRY and CDR2 SYGVKD. Trimming pared 10 bases from V and 0 bases from J, leaving 19 bases between. CDR3 size: 17 residues. The CDR3 protein is CATSLGGGTSYNSPLHF. CDR3 in DNA: TGTGCCACCTCCCTCGGTGGCGGAACCTCCTATAATTCACCCCTCCACTTT.

CDR3 sequence: CASSFGTGVGSPLHF. The CDR3 region has the DNA TGTGCCAGCAGTTTTGGGACAGGGGTAGGTTCACCCCTCCACTTT. The chain links TRBV12-3 or TRBV12-4 to TRBJ1-6, with TRBD1 identical over 10 bases. The CDR3 covers 15 residues. The V and J ends lost 3 bases and 9 bases, in that order; junction bases with no gene match: 5.

This rearrangement joins TRBV5-6 to TRBJ2-1, with D uncertain. The germline gives CDR1 SGHDT, CDR2 YYEEEE. With 0 bases removed from V and 12 bases from J, the gap between germline ends came to 19 bases. This CDR3 region has 15 residues. The CDR3 here is CASSLVVGHTDTQFF. In nucleotides, the CDR3 is TGTGCCAGCAGCTTGGTAGTTGGGCACACAGATACGCAGTTCTTC.

This clonotype occurred many times. J is TRBJ2-5 and V is TRBV7-3, with TRBD1 as a possible D gene (5 bases). This CDR3 comprises 15 residues. Germline values: CDR1 SGHTA, CDR2 FQGTGA. Trimming took 0 bases from V and 5 from J, leaving 13 bases between them. The CDR3 nucleotides read TGTGCCAGCAGCTTAACAGGAACTGGGGCCGAGACCCAGTACTTC. It is translated as CASSLTGTGAETQYF.

In this sample, this clonotype turned up many times. The rearrangement joins TRBV4-3 to TRBJ1-2; no clear D gene. The V and J ends lost 0 bases and 7 bases respectively, with 15 bases between them. This CDR3 region has 15 residues. The germline gives CDR1 LGHNA, CDR2 YSLEER. The CDR3 nucleotides are TGCGCCAGCAGCCAAGATTGGTCAGGTTCTGGTGGCTACACCTTC. Translating gives CASSQDWSGSGGYTF.

In this sample, this clonotype turned up many times. This chain connects TRBV3-1 to TRBJ1-5; D unclear. CDR1 is LGHDT and CDR2 is YNNKEL in the germline V gene (reference sequence). The V end lost 2 bases, the J end lost 0 bases, and 5 bases lay between the germline ends. CDR3 length equals 14 residues. In DNA, the CDR3 is TGTGCCAGCAGCCAAACGTATAGCAATCAGCCCCAGCATTTT. Residues: CASSQTYSNQPQHF.

A few counts support this clonotype. This clone may be a read error of a much larger clone one base away. The CDR3 is CASGQDQGRLELFF. The CDR3 DNA reads as TGCGCCAGCGGCCAAGATCAAGGGCGGCTGGAGCTGTTTTTT. The V and J genes are TRBV4-3 and TRBJ2-2; no definite D call. CDR1 is LGHNA, CDR2 YSLEER, per germline. The CDR3 spans 14 residues.

To note about this clonotype: Just one base apart from a much larger clone, this may be a read error. This chain uses TRBV5-8 with TRBJ2-7, with D perhaps matching TRBD2 (6 bases). The V and J ends lost 4 bases and 1 base respectively, with 15 bases between them. Germline assignment: CDR1 SGHTS and CDR2 YDEGEE. The CDR3 has 15 amino acids. The CDR3 coding sequence is TGTGCCAGCAGCCGCGGGACTGCAATTTCCTACGAGCAGTACGTC. Protein sequence: CASSRGTAISYEQYV.

This clonotype was counted ten times or more. V is TRBV18 and J is TRBJ1-2; TRBD1 aligns across 8 bases. This CDR3 contains 14 residues. Unmatched junction bases numbered 7, after V lost 2 bases and J lost 8 bases. CDR1 is KGHSH and CDR2 is LQKENI in the germline V gene. The CDR3 nucleotides are TGTGCCAGCTCACCAACCCAGGGGGCGAGGGGCTACACCTTC. Its translation is CASSPTQGARGYTF.

This clonotype was seen repeatedly, ten times or more. The chain couples TRBV4-1 to TRBJ1-3, with D hard to call. Germline-derived CDR1 and CDR2 are MGHRA and YSYEKL. The CDR3 covers 14 residues. Trimming took 8 bases from V and 0 from J, leaving 11 bases between them. Here the CDR3 reads CASQGRTSGNTIYF. The CDR3 nucleotides read TGCGCCAGCCAAGGCCGAACCTCTGGAAACACCATATATTTT.

This chain uses TRBV11-2 with TRBJ1-6; 11 nucleotides line up with TRBD1. The CDR3 contains 15 residues. Trimming cost V 4 bases and J 9 bases; bases outside gene matches: 5. Germline V lookup: CDR1 SGHAT, CDR2 FQNNGV. CDR3 coding DNA: TGTGCCAGCAGCTCTGGACAGGGGGCGGGTTCACCCCTCCACTTT. Protein product: CASSSGQGAGSPLHF.

V and J are TRBV29-1 and TRBJ1-1; D unclear. The germline V gene encodes CDR1 SQVTM and CDR2 ANQGSEA. The CDR3 consists of 13 residues. The ends were cut back, 7 bases at V and 0 bases at J, with 12 bases in the middle. The CDR3 spells CSADGEMNTEAFF. The DNA for the CDR3 is TGCAGCGCCGACGGTGAAATGAACACTGAAGCTTTCTTT.

The chain combines TRBV20-1 with TRBJ1-2; D is possibly TRBD1 (5 bases). The germline CDR1 and CDR2 sequences are DFQATT and SNEGSKA (reference sequence). V lost 3 bases and J 6 bases, leaving 8 bases between the germline ends. The CDR3 consists of 11 residues. The CDR3 loop reads CSASSGDGYTF. In nucleotides, the CDR3 is TGCAGTGCTAGTTCGGGGGATGGCTACACCTTC.

The chain recombines TRBV7-9 with TRBJ2-3; D remains ambiguous. The J call could be wrong; TRBJ1-5 is a better fit for the DNA end. Germline V gene sequence: CDR1 SEHNR, CDR2 FQNEAQ (reference sequence). This CDR3 spans 15 amino acids. CDR3 protein: CASSLSEALTDTQHF. The CDR3 DNA reads as TGTGCCAGCAGCTTATCGGAGGCACTCACAGATACGCAGCATTTT.

At least ten counts were recorded for this clonotype. This chain uses TRBV6-5 with TRBJ1-6; D call uncertain. This CDR3 region has 15 residues. Germline values: CDR1 MNHEY, CDR2 SVGAGI. The V gene lost 6 bases and the J gene lost 7 bases, with 16 bases spanning the gap. In DNA form, the CDR3 reads TGTGCCAGCAGCCTTACTTGGGTGGGGAATTCACCCCTCCACTTT. It translates to CASSLTWVGNSPLHF.

This clonotype was detected ten times or more. The genes are TRBV6-6 and TRBJ2-1; 11 nucleotides align to TRBD2. The CDR3 is 16 amino acids. Germline lookup yields CDR1 MNHNY and CDR2 SVGAGI (reference sequence). The V gene end was trimmed by 4 bases and the J gene end by 5 bases; junction bases not matched to a gene: 7. CDR3 bases: TGTGCCAGCAGTTCCACCGGGACTAGCGGTAACAATGAGCAGTTCTTC. It yields the protein CASSSTGTSGNNEQFF.

This clonotype came up many times. The J gene is TRBJ1-2, the V gene TRBV5-8; TRBD1 aligns across 7 bases. From germline, CDR1 is SGHTS and CDR2 YDEGEE. With 1 base clipped from V and 4 bases from J, the junction kept 4 bases outside the gene matches. CDR3 length equals 14 residues. The chain's CDR3 is CASSLSAGGYGYTF. For the CDR3, the DNA is TGTGCCAGCAGCTTGAGTGCAGGGGGCTATGGCTACACCTTC.

This clonotype was counted many times. The rearrangement links TRBV28 to TRBJ1-5, with 7 bases that match TRBD1. Germline loops: CDR1 MDHEN, CDR2 SYDVKM. CDR3 size: 14 residues. J gave up 2 bases and V 7 bases, and 5 bases lay outside the gene matches. The CDR3 spells CASIRTGGNQPQHF. The DNA of the CDR3 is TGTGCCAGCATACGAACAGGGGGCAATCAGCCCCAGCATTTT.

This clonotype showed up many times. The rearrangement joins TRBV5-6 to TRBJ2-5, with TRBD1 matching over 8 bases. V was clipped by 2 bases and J by 1 base; unmatched bases: 1. Per germline, CDR1 SGHDT and CDR2 YYEEEE. The CDR3 is 14 residues long. DNA for the CDR3: TGTGCCAGCAGCTTCGGGACAGGCCAAGAGACCCAGTACTTC. Translating gives CASSFGTGQETQYF.

Concerning this clonotype itself: Just one base apart from a much larger clone, this may be a read error. This chain joins TRBV6-5 and TRBJ2-7; D not certain. CDR3 length: 10 amino acids. Germline assignment: CDR1 MNHEY and CDR2 SVGAGI. CDR3 sequence (DNA): TGTGCCAGTACTCCCTACGAGCGGTACGTC. Amino acid sequence: CASTPYERYV.

The sample holds many counts of this clonotype. The chain has TRBV6-6 and TRBJ2-1; 10 nucleotides agree with TRBD2. This CDR3 comprises 18 residues. With V trimmed by 2 bases and J by 0 bases, 7 bases remained unmatched. The germline V gene encodes CDR1 MNHNY and CDR2 SVGAGI (reference sequence). The DNA of the CDR3 is TGTGCCAGCAGTTACCTTAGCGGGGGGCTTAGCTCCTACAATGAGCAGTTCTTC. Amino acid sequence: CASSYLSGGLSSYNEQFF.

This clonotype occurred many times. The J gene is TRBJ2-5, the V gene TRBV5-1; the D is unclear. The CDR3 runs to 12 residues. The V gene's germline CDR1 is SGHRS and CDR2 YFSETQ. V gave up 7 bases and J gave up 5 bases, with 12 bases separating them. The CDR3 DNA is TGCGCCAGCGGTAGTTCCCGGGAGACCCAGTACTTC. The encoded protein is CASGSSRETQYF.

Concerning this clonotype: An end of the junction differs from the germline gene, which may be a read error. The V call is TRBV7-9, the J call TRBJ2-5; D tentatively fits TRBD1 or TRBD2 (5 bases each). The CDR3 contains 15 residues. Per the germline V gene, CDR1 is SEHNR and CDR2 is FQNEAQ (reference sequence). CDR3 coding DNA: TGTGCCAGCAGCTTGGAGGCAGGGAGTTTGAGGACCCAGCACTTC. It translates to CASSLEAGSLRTQHF. The full variable domain, in which reference TRBV7-9 and TRBJ2-5 provide the parts outside the CDR3, is DTGVSQNPRHKITKRGQNVTFRCDPISEHNRLYWYRQTLGQGPEFLTYFQNEAQLEKSRLLSDRFSAERPKGSFSTLEIQRTEQGDSAMYLCASSLEAGSLRTQHFGPGTRLLVL.